This entry concerns a single T cell receptor (beta chain). What it binds is not known. This sample is part of a study of cytomegalovirus exposure and HLA in healthy donors. Study details: In an earlier analysis, around 100 million unique TCR beta sequences were found from some 200 million T cells. The Caucasian-associated ancestry cluster contained 81% of the 398 genotyped donors. Findings and caveats of the study: Previously analyzed data showed that most TCR beta V segments were productive at a frequency of about 87% or about 30%. There were about 160 TCR beta chains listed as cytomegalovirus-associated.

The CDR3 covers 13 residues. Germline V gene sequence: CDR1 MNHEY, CDR2 SVGAGI. V was clipped by 5 bases and J by 4 bases, with 11 bases between them. PCR employed 60 Vbeta and 13 Jbeta primers. This table comes from immunoSEQ multiplex PCR, and its TCRdb copy is limited to in-frame clones, with some not included. The sample gives roughly 200,000 clones, around four fifths of which show up once; 0.71% is in the top ten. Source material: PBMCs. The chain employs TRBV6-5 and TRBJ1-2, with D possibly being TRBD1 (6 bases). The receptor was derived from a boy aged 2 to 10 in good health and CMV-seronegative. The CDR3 DNA is TGTGCCAGCAGTCCAGGACAGTCCTATGGCTACACCTTC. Encoded protein: CASSPGQSYGYTF.